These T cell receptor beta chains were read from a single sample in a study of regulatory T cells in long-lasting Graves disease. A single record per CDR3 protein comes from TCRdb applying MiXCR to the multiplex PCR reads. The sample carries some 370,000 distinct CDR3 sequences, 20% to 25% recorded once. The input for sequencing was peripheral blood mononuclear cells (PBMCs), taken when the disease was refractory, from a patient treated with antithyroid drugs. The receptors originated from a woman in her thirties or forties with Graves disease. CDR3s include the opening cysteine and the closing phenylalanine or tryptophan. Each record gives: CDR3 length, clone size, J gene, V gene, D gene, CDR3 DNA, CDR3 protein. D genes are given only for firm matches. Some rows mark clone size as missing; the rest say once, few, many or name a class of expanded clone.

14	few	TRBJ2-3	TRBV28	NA	TGTGCCAGCTCCCCAAGCTTTGAAGCAGATACGCAGTATTTT	CASSPSFEADTQYF
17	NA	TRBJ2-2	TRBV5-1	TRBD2	TGCGCCAGCAGCCCCAAGGTTGAGCGGGAGATCACCGGGGAGCTGTTTTTT	CASSPKVEREITGELFF
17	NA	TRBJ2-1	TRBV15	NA	TGTGCCACCAGCCCAGTTCTTTGGAAACACCCTTTAGGTGAGCAGTTCTTC	CATSPVLWKHPLGEQFF
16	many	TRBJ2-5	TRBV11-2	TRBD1	TGTGCCAGCAGCTTAGATTACAGGGGCCCCCAAGAGACCCAGTACTTC	CASSLDYRGPQETQYF
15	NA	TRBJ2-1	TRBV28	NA	TGTGCCAGCAGTTTAGGGAAGGACCGGGGGAATGAGCAGTTCTTC	CASSLGKDRGNEQFF
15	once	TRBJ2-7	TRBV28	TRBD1	TGTGCCAGCAGTTTACCCCCTGACAGGGGAGGCGAGCAGTACTTC	CASSLPPDRGGEQYF
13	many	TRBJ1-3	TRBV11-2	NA	TGTGCCAGCAGCTCGTACTCTGGAAACACCATATATTTT	CASSSYSGNTIYF
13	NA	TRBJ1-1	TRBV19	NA	TGTGCCAGTAGTATAGAGGAGACCACTGAAGCTTCCTTT	CASSIEETTEASF
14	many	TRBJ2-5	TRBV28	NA	TGTGCCAGCAGTTTGAAACTGCTGCAAGAGACCCAGTACTTC	CASSLKLLQETQYF
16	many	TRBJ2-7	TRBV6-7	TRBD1	TGTGCCAGCAGTTACTCCCCACCGGACAGGGTTTACGAGCAGTACTTC	CASSYSPPDRVYEQYF
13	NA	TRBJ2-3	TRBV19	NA	TGTGCCAGTAGTATCACGCACGCAGATACGCAGTATTTT	CASSITHADTQYF
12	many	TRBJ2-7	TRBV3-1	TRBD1	TGTGCCAGCAGCCGGACAGGGCGGGAGCAGTACTTC	CASSRTGREQYF
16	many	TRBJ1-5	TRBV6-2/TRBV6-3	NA	TGTGCCAGCAGTTACTCGTGGAGGGCCGGGGGTCAGCCCCAGCATTTT	CASSYSWRAGGQPQHF
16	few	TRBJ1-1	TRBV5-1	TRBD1	TGCGCCAGCAGCGGGACAGGGATAGGTTGGAACACTGAAGCTTTCTTT	CASSGTGIGWNTEAFF
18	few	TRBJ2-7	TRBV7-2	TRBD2	TGTGCCAGCAGCCAAAGGGGGACTAGCGGGAGGAGATCCTACGAGCAGTACTTC	CASSQRGTSGRRSYEQYF
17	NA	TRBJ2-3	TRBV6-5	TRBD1	TGTGCCAGCAGTTACTCGTATTGGGACAGGACTACAGATGCGCAGTATTTT	CASSYSYWDRTTDAQYF
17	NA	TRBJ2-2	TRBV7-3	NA	TGTGCCAGCAGCTTATCTCTCAGGAGCGCGAACACCGGGGAGCTGTTTTTT	CASSLSLRSANTGELFF
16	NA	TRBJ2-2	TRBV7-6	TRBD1	TGTGCCAGCAGCTTAGGGTACAGGGGGCTCACCGGGGAGCTGTTTTTT	CASSLGYRGLTGELFF
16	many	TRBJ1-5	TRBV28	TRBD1	TGTGCCAGCAGGGACCAGACAGGGGCTAGCAATCAGCCCCAGCATTTT	CASRDQTGASNQPQHF
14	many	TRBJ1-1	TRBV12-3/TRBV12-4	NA	TGTGCCAGCAGCTTAGCTGGGATGAACACTGAAGCTTTCTTT	CASSLAGMNTEAFF
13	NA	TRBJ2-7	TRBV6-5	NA	TGTGCCAGCAGTTATGCCCTTGGATGGGAGCAGTACTTC	CASSYALGWEQYF
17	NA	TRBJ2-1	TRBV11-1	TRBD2	TGTGCCAGCAGCTCAACACTCGGGACTAGCGGGCGCTATGAGCAGTTCTTC	CASSSTLGTSGRYEQFF
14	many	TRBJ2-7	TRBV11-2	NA	TGTGCCAGCAGCTTGGCAGGGTCGACCTACGAGCAGTACTTC	CASSLAGSTYEQYF
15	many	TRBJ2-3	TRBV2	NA	TGTGCCAGCAGTGAAGGATCAGCGGACGCAGATACGCAGTATTTT	CASSEGSADADTQYF
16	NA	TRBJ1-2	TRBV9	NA	TGTGCCAGCAGCGTAGACCTTCTAATGACAGCGAACGGCTACACCTTC	CASSVDLLMTANGYTF
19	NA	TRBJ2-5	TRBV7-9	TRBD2	TGTGCCAGCAGACCCCGGGGACAGGGACTAGCGGGAGCTGGAGAGACCCAGTACTTC	CASRPRGQGLAGAGETQYF
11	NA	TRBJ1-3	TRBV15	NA	TGTGCCACCAGGGCTGGAAACACCATATATTTT	CATRAGNTIYF
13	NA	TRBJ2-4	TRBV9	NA	TGTGCCAGCAGCGTAGGCGACAAAAACATTCAGTACTTC	CASSVGDKNIQYF
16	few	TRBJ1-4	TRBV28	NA	TGTGCCAGCAGTCCGCTCACGTGGAGCTTAAAGGAAAAACTGTTTTTT	CASSPLTWSLKEKLFF
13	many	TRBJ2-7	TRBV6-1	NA	TGTGCCAGCAGTGATGGGTACCAATACGAGCAGTACTTC	CASSDGYQYEQYF
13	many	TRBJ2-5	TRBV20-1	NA	TGCAGTGCTAGTATTCCGACAGGAGAGACCCAGTACTTC	CSASIPTGETQYF
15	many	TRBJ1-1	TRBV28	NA	TGTGCCAGCAGCCTGGCGACAGGTCTGAACACTGAAGCTTTCTTT	CASSLATGLNTEAFF
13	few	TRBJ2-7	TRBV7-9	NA	TGTGCCAGCAGCCCCAGCCAGTCCTACGAGCAGTACTTC	CASSPSQSYEQYF
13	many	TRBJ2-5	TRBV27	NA	TGTGCCAGCAGGCGACAGCCACAAGAGACCCAGTACTTC	CASRRQPQETQYF
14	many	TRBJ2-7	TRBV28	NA	TGTGCCAGCAGTCGCGCGGGGATACCCTACGAGCAGTACTTC	CASSRAGIPYEQYF
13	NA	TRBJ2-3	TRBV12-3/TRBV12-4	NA	TGTGCCAGCAGCTTTAGGACTACAGATACGCAGTATTTT	CASSFRTTDTQYF
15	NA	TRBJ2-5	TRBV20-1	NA	TGCAGTGCTAAAGAGGGAGGCTTAGGTCAAGAGACCCAGTACTTC	CSAKEGGLGQETQYF
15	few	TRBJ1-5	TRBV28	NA	TGTGCCAGCAGTTTACCAGATTCTAGCAATCAGCCCCAGCATTTT	CASSLPDSSNQPQHF
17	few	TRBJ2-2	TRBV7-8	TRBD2	TGTGCCAGCAGCAATGGACTAGCGGGAGCGAACACCGGGGAGCTGTTTTTT	CASSNGLAGANTGELFF
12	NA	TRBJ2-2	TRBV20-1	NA	TGCAGTGCGCCCGGGCGCCCCGGGGAGCTGTTTTTT	CSAPGRPGELFF
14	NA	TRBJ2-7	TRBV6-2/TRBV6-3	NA	TGTGCCAGCAGTTACTCCTACAACTCCTACGAGCAGTACTTC	CASSYSYNSYEQYF
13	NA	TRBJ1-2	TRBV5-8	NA	TGTGCCAGCAGCCCCTACATGAACTATGGCTACACCTTC	CASSPYMNYGYTF
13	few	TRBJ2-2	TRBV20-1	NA	TGCAGTGCTACGAAAGCCATCTCCGGGGAGCTGTTTTTT	CSATKAISGELFF
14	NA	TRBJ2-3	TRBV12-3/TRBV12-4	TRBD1	TGTGCCAGCAGTCTCAGACAGGGGACAGATACGCAGTATTTT	CASSLRQGTDTQYF
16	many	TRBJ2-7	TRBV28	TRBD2	TGTGCCAGCAGTTTATCGGCTAGCGGGAGGTGGGGCGAGCAGTACTTC	CASSLSASGRWGEQYF
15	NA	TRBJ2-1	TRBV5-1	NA	TGCGCCAGCAGCTCTGCGCCCATGCAGGACAATGAGCAGTTCTTC	CASSSAPMQDNEQFF
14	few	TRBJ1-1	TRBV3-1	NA	TGTGCCAGCAGCCAATACGGACCAAACACTGAAGCTTTCTTT	CASSQYGPNTEAFF
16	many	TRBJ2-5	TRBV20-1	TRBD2	TGCAGTGCTATCGGGGGGGCTAGCGGGAGTCAGGTGACCCAGTACTTC	CSAIGGASGSQVTQYF
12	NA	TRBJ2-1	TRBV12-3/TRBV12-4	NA	TGTGCCAGCAGTCCGGGTGGGGCGTGGCAGTTCTTC	CASSPGGAWQFF
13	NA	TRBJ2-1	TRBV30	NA	TGTGCCTGGAGAGGCGCAGGTTACAATGAGCAGTTCTTC	CAWRGAGYNEQFF
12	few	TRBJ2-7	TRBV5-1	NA	TGCGCCAGCAGTTCCCGCTTCGGCGAGCAGTACTTC	CASSSRFGEQYF
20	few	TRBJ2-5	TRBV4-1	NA	TGCGCCAGCAGCCAAGCCTCCTGGAAGGGCAAACAACGGAGGGAAGAGACCCAGTACTTC	CASSQASWKGKQRREETQYF
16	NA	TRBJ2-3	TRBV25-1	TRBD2	TGTGCCAGCAGTGAGAGCGGGAGAGTTGGCACAGATACGCAGTATTTT	CASSESGRVGTDTQYF
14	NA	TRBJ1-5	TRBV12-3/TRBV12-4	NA	TGTGCCAGCAGTTTATCTGCCACGGGCCAGCCCCAGCATTTT	CASSLSATGQPQHF